This TCR beta chain stems from a study of tumor-infiltrating lymphocytes in primary liver carcinoma. Overall study findings and caveats: Pairs of tumor regions overlapped more than tumor-adjacent and tumor-blood pairs did.

Unsorted whole blood yielded blood RNA, and germline DNA was extracted as well. In the case of this clonotype: Its target is not known.

V was trimmed by 4 bases and J by 6 bases, leaving 19 bases between them. Germline loops: CDR1 SGHNT, CDR2 YYREEE (reference sequence). CDR3 length equals 15 residues. TCR beta cDNA was prepared out of around 460 ng total RNA by means of a constant-region primer. Researchers made the TCR beta libraries by running three nested multiplex PCR rounds with slightly modified ARM-PCR. PCR rounds one and two used TRBV1-TRBV30 forward primers with a C-beta reverse primer for 10 cycles each. TCRdb reprocessed the multiplex PCR reads with MiXCR, giving one entry per CDR3 protein. In the table there are 300,000 to 350,000 distinct CDR3 sequences, about two thirds of which are singletons.

The origin of this receptor is a man aged 40-49 years with primary liver carcinoma and hepatitis B virus infection. The chain combines TRBV5-4 with TRBJ1-2; maybe TRBD1 (6 bases). The sample comprised peripheral blood. This CDR3 reads CASSKGTPMGDGYTF. DNA for the CDR3: TGTGCCAGCAGCAAAGGGACACCGATGGGGGATGGCTACACCTTC. Supplemented by reference TRBV5-4 and TRBJ1-2, the full variable domain reads ETGVTQSPTHLIKTRGQQVTLRCSSQSGHNTVSWYQQALGQGPQFIFQYYREEENGRGNFPPRFSGLQFPNYSSELNVNALELDDSALYLCASSKGTPMGDGYTFGSGTRLTVV.